The sample holds a few counts of the clone carrying this TCR beta chain. The sample belongs to a study of blood T cell repertoires in COVID-19. The CDR3 extends over 17 amino acids. Germline V CDR1 and CDR2: LGHDT, YNNKEL (reference sequence). Trimming removed 2 bases from V and 7 bases from J; junction bases left unmatched: 10. Libraries were prepared by immunoSEQ multiplex PCR; TCRdb keeps only in-frame clonotypes and omits some of them. The sample records 95,000 to 150,000 clones, roughly three quarters being singletons. The sequence was collected from a woman of 80 years or more with acute or convalescent COVID-19. Sequencing was done on a sample of peripheral blood. J is TRBJ2-2 and V is TRBV3-1 (or the pseudogene TRBV3-2); 10 bases fit TRBD2. The CDR3 here is CASSQMASGSQSGELFF. DNA for the CDR3: TGTGCCAGCAGCCAAATGGCTAGCGGGAGTCAAAGCGGGGAGCTGTTTTTT.